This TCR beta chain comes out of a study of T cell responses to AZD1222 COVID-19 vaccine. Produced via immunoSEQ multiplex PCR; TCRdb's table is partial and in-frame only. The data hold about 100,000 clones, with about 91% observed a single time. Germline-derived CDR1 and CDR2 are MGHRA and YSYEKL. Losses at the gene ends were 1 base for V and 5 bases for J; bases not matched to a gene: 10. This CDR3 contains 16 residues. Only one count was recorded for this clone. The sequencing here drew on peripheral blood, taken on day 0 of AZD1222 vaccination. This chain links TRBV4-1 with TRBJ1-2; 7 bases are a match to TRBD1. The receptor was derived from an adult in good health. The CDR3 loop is CASSQVLSSQGYGYTF. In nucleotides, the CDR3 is TGCGCCAGCAGCCAAGTTCTTTCCTCACAGGGGTATGGCTACACCTTC.